The 22 T cell receptor beta chains in this list originate from one sample, sequenced in a study of T cells in localized non-small cell lung cancer. The data were produced by immunoSEQ multiplex PCR, yet TCRdb's version contains in-frame clones alone and is incomplete. The sample consists of more than 20,000 clones, 88% of them appearing once. The material sequenced was PBMCs, taken before any cancer treatment. The origin of the receptors is a man between 40 and 69 years old with stage II lung adenocarcinoma.

J is TRBJ2-7 and V is TRBV11-3; 7 bases line up with TRBD1. The CDR3 is 14 residues long. Per the germline V gene, CDR1 is SGHNT and CDR2 is YENEEA. J gave up 3 bases and V 4 bases, and 6 bases lay outside the gene matches. CDR3 bases: TGTGCCAGCAGCTCACCGGGACAGTTCTACGAGCAGTACTTC. This gives the protein CASSSPGQFYEQYF.

This chain connects TRBV28 to TRBJ1-5; D possibly corresponds to TRBD1 (6 bases). The CDR3 spans 14 residues. Germline V gives CDR1 MDHEN, CDR2 SYDVKM. Trimming pared 7 bases from V and 5 bases from J, leaving 15 bases between. The CDR3 sequence: CASTVGGGDQPQHF. The DNA for the CDR3 is TGTGCCAGCACCGTTGGAGGGGGGGATCAGCCCCAGCATTTT.

Written as DNA, the CDR3 is TGTGCCAGCAGCTTTGACAGTAACCAAGAGACCCAGTACTTC. Its translation: CASSFDSNQETQYF. V and J are TRBV5-6 and TRBJ2-5, with a tentative D call TRBD1 (5 bases). Germline V gene sequence: CDR1 SGHDT, CDR2 YYEEEE. Trimming stripped 2 bases from V and 0 bases from J, with 8 bases between. The CDR3 spans 14 residues.

This clone was seen only once. This chain joins TRBV10-3 and TRBJ2-7; 11 bases map to TRBD2. The CDR3 totals 15 residues. CDR1 and CDR2 from the germline V gene are ENHRY and SYGVKD. With 6 bases clipped from V and 5 bases from J, the junction kept 9 bases outside the gene matches. CDR3 DNA: TGTGCCATCAGCGTAGCGGGGGGGGAGTACGACGAGCAGTACTTC. Encoded protein: CAISVAGGEYDEQYF.

The genes are TRBV19 and TRBJ2-5; D might be TRBD2 (5 bases). The germline V and J ends were trimmed by 7 bases and 5 bases, with 17 bases remaining between them. Germline values: CDR1 LNHDA, CDR2 SQIVND (reference sequence). The CDR3 runs to 14 residues. This CDR3 is CASTQRGFFETQYF. The CDR3 bases are TGTGCCAGTACCCAACGAGGGTTTTTCGAGACCCAGTACTTC.

The chain uses TRBV5-1 and TRBJ2-2, with D hard to call. The ends were cut back, 1 base at V and 1 base at J, with 8 bases in the middle. The CDR3 consists of 15 residues. CDR1 and CDR2 from the germline V gene are SGHRS and YFSETQ. CDR3 DNA sequence: TGCGCCAGCAGCTTGTCCCTCGGGAACACCGGGGAGCTGTTTTTT. Amino acids: CASSLSLGNTGELFF.

The rearrangement links TRBV4-1 to TRBJ2-5; 11 bases align to TRBD2. There are 16 residues in the CDR3. Trimming removed 0 bases from V and 2 bases from J; junction bases left unmatched: 2. Germline CDR1 and CDR2: MGHRA and YSYEKL. Here the CDR3 DNA reads TGCGCCAGCAGCCAAGATCGACTAGCGGGGCAAGAGACCCAGTACTTC. Protein sequence: CASSQDRLAGQETQYF.

This sequence joins TRBV5-1 and TRBJ2-2; D gene uncertain. The V end lost 2 bases, the J end lost 0 bases, and 8 bases lay between the germline ends. This CDR3 has 15 residues. CDR1 and CDR2 (germline): SGHRS, YFSETQ. The CDR3 nucleotides are TGCGCCAGCAGCTTTGATAACACGAACACCGGGGAGCTGTTTTTT. It codes for CASSFDNTNTGELFF.

The rearrangement uses TRBV28 and TRBJ1-1; D ambiguous. Germline V gives CDR1 MDHEN, CDR2 SYDVKM. The CDR3 has 13 residues. The ends were cut back, 5 bases at V and 4 bases at J, with 11 bases in the middle. CDR3 region: CASSPPPVTEAFF. CDR3 nucleotides: TGTGCCAGCAGTCCCCCTCCGGTCACTGAAGCTTTCTTT.

Only one count was recorded for this clone. J is TRBJ2-2 and V is TRBV4-1; 7 bases match TRBD2. Germline V gene sequence: CDR1 MGHRA, CDR2 YSYEKL. V was clipped by 1 base and J by 0 bases; unmatched bases: 5. CDR3 size: 17 residues. This chain's CDR3 is CASSQVSLAANTGELFF. In DNA, the CDR3 is TGCGCCAGCAGCCAAGTAAGTCTAGCGGCGAACACCGGGGAGCTGTTTTTT.

Points on this clone: Other DNA sequences in the sample encode the same CDR3. The J gene is TRBJ1-5, the V gene TRBV7-9; 9 positions match TRBD1. The CDR3 runs 14 residues. V gave up 1 base and J gave up 5 bases; unmatched junction bases: 0. Germline loops: CDR1 SEHNR, CDR2 FQNEAQ (reference sequence). CDR3 nucleotides: TGTGCCAGCAGCTTAGGGACAGGGGATCAGCCCCAGCATTTT. Its translation: CASSLGTGDQPQHF.

The chain is built from TRBV23-1 and TRBJ2-7; 8 bases align to TRBD1. TRBV23-1 is flagged as an ORF with uncertain function. This CDR3 comprises 14 residues. Germline trimming cut 9 bases from V and 7 bases from J; bases unmatched to any gene: 14. DNA for the CDR3: TGCGCCAGTCTCACGGAGCAGGGGGCAAGGGAGCAGTACTTC. This codes for CASLTEQGAREQYF.

This chain uses TRBV7-6 with TRBJ1-1, with D possibly matching TRBD1 (5 bases). The V gene's germline CDR1 is SGHVS and CDR2 FNYEAQ. CDR3 size: 14 residues. V was shortened by 1 base and J by 1 base, with 7 bases between the two germline ends. The CDR3 region has the DNA TGTGCCAGCAGCTTAGGGGGGGGGAACACTGAAGCTTTCTTT. It codes for CASSLGGGNTEAFF.

This chain links TRBV6-5 with TRBJ2-5; 7 nucleotides match TRBD2. The V gene end was trimmed by 6 bases and the J gene end by 3 bases; junction bases not matched to a gene: 10. Germline values: CDR1 MNHEY, CDR2 SVGAGI. The CDR3 totals 15 residues. The CDR3, as DNA: TGTGCCAGCAGAAGGGACTACCAGCGGGAAGAGACCCAGTACTTC. It is translated as CASRRDYQREETQYF.

The chain uses TRBV30 and TRBJ1-2, with 8 bases identical to TRBD1. V shed 7 bases and J 6 bases; nucleotides not matched to a gene: 7. Germline V gene sequence: CDR1 GTSNPN, CDR2 SVGIG (reference sequence). The CDR3 runs to 12 residues. DNA for the CDR3: TGTGCCTCCGACGGACAGGGTCATGGCTACACCTTC. This codes for CASDGQGHGYTF.

The V and J genes are TRBV5-1 and TRBJ2-1; no definite D call. The CDR3 spans 11 residues. Germline V gives CDR1 SGHRS, CDR2 YFSETQ. V lost 4 bases, J lost 7 bases, and 6 bases lay in between. The CDR3 coding sequence is TGCGCCAGCAGCCAAACTAATGAGCAGTTCTTC. Amino acids: CASSQTNEQFF.

V gene TRBV6-1 combines with J gene TRBJ2-3; a possible D gene is TRBD1 (5 bases). Per germline, CDR1 MNHNS and CDR2 SASEGT. Trimming left V 5 bases short and J 0 bases short, with 9 bases between. The CDR3 spans 14 residues. The CDR3 coding sequence is TGTGCCAGCAGTCGGACACTTAGCACAGATACGCAGTATTTT. Protein sequence: CASSRTLSTDTQYF.

The chain links TRBV5-5 to TRBJ1-3; D unresolved. In germline, CDR1 is SGHKS, CDR2 YYEKEE (reference sequence). The length of the CDR3 is 16 residues. Trimming left V 0 bases short and J 0 bases short, with 10 bases between. The CDR3 spells CASSLDILNSGNTIYF. Written as DNA, the CDR3 is TGTGCCAGCAGCTTGGATATATTAAACTCTGGAAACACCATATATTTT.

This clone was seen once. CDR3 bases: TGTGCCAGCAGTCGTAGCGGGGGGGCCTACGAGCAGTACTTC. Protein product: CASSRSGGAYEQYF. The rearrangement links TRBV7-2 to TRBJ2-7; 11 bases match TRBD2. The CDR3 totals 14 residues. V gave up 6 bases and J gave up 2 bases; unmatched junction bases: 3. Germline CDR1 and CDR2: SGHTA and FQGNSA.

The chain recombines TRBV10-3 with TRBJ1-2; tentative D call: TRBD1 (5 bases). The V gene lost 1 base and the J gene lost 6 bases, with 18 bases spanning the gap. The germline V gene has CDR1 ENHRY and CDR2 SYGVKD. This CDR3 has 16 amino acids. CDR3 in DNA: TGTGCCATCAGTGAGTTTATCGGGGCAGAAGGACATGGCTACACCTTC. Its translation: CAISEFIGAEGHGYTF.

This clone was counted a single time. The chain uses TRBV27 and TRBJ2-6; 7 nucleotides line up with TRBD1. This CDR3 has 21 residues. Losses at the gene ends were 4 bases for V and 0 bases for J; bases not matched to a gene: 18. The germline V gene has CDR1 MNHEY and CDR2 SMNVEV (reference sequence). Written as DNA, the CDR3 is TGTGCCAGCAGTTATCCACCGCCCGAGGGACAGTGGCCCTCTGGGGCCAACGTCCTGACTTTC. Translated: CASSYPPPEGQWPSGANVLTF.

For this clone: The sample carries other DNA sequences with the same CDR3. The chain joins TRBV5-1 to TRBJ2-3; 9 bases fit TRBD2. J lost 2 bases, V lost 0 bases, and 7 bases had no gene match. Germline values: CDR1 SGHRS, CDR2 YFSETQ. The CDR3 is made up of 17 amino acids. CDR3 nucleotides: TGCGCCAGCAGCTTGGTGGCTAGCGGGATCAACACAGATACGCAGTATTTT. Its translation is CASSLVASGINTDTQYF.